The clone carrying this T cell receptor (beta chain) occurred many times. Its matching antigen is unknown. The sample is drawn from a study of neurological immune-mediated disorders. The time point was: longitudinal time-point 1 (baseline). Overall study findings and caveats: None of the CDR3 amino acid sequences found in expanded clones was shared across subjects. This suggests that the TCR-beta repertoires were private in all groups. Phylogenetic grouping assigned the repertoires of 18 of 34 multiple sclerosis patients to a single cluster of related CDR3 sequences. This cluster may be a repertoire-level signature. The study found the most TCR clonal expansion in HTLV-1-associated myelopathy and the least in multiple sclerosis, below healthy controls.

Germline V gene sequence: CDR1 DFQATT, CDR2 SNEGSKA (reference sequence). The CDR3 has 12 amino acids. Trimming removed 3 bases from V and 1 base from J, with 6 bases in between. With 10-nucleotide random UMIs, 5'RACE was used to make the cDNA. TCRdb reanalysed the 5' RACE reads using MiXCR and keeps one entry per CDR3 protein. The sample holds tens of thousands of distinct CDR3 sequences, under 4% seen once. The receptor was derived from a woman aged 60-70 years with multiple sclerosis. This chain connects TRBV20-1 to TRBJ1-2, with D hard to call. Sequencing used PBMCs. Here the CDR3 reads CSASVGNYGYTF. DNA of the CDR3: TGCAGTGCTAGCGTGGGTAACTATGGCTACACCTTC.